These 28 T cell receptor beta chains were sequenced from one sample in a study of blood T cell repertoires in COVID-19. TCRdb's table, derived via immunoSEQ multiplex PCR, lists solely in-frame clones and lacks some. The sample lists some 66,000 clones, 90% to 95% occurring once. The sample consisted of peripheral blood. These receptors came from a human donor in a cohort sampled during active COVID-19.

The chain joins TRBV5-4 to TRBJ2-3; 7 bases fit TRBD1. Looked up from germline, CDR1 is SGHNT and CDR2 is YYREEE (reference sequence). V lost 5 bases and J lost 3; bases outside the gene matches: 12. CDR3 size: 16 residues. CDR3 residues: CASSLVRGKVTDTQYF. The DNA for the CDR3 is TGTGCCAGCAGTCTCGTCAGGGGGAAAGTGACAGATACGCAGTATTTT.

The chain is built from TRBV27 and TRBJ2-1; 8 nucleotides line up with TRBD2. Germline V gene data show CDR1 as MNHEY and CDR2 as SMNVEV (reference sequence). V shed 6 bases and J 2 bases; nucleotides not matched to a gene: 12. The CDR3 sequence is 17 residues long. CDR3 region: CASSSRKAGEPYNEQFF. CDR3 nucleotides: TGTGCCAGCAGCTCGCGTAAAGCGGGAGAGCCCTACAATGAGCAGTTCTTC.

The rearrangement uses TRBV5-4 and TRBJ2-7; TRBD2 aligns across 10 bases. CDR3 length equals 14 residues. Looked up from germline, CDR1 is SGHNT and CDR2 is YYREEE (reference sequence). The J segment lost 6 bases and the V segment lost 3 bases, leaving 6 bases of the junction unmatched. The CDR3 region is CASSWDPSGGEQYF. DNA for the CDR3: TGTGCCAGCAGCTGGGATCCTAGCGGGGGCGAGCAGTACTTC.

For the CDR3, the DNA is TGTGCCAGTAGTATGGAAGGGGGTGAGACCCAGTACTTC. It yields the protein CASSMEGGETQYF. The V call is TRBV19, the J call TRBJ2-5; a weak D match, TRBD1 (6 bases). This CDR3 has 13 residues. V lost 3 bases and J 5 bases, leaving 10 bases between the germline ends. CDR1 is LNHDA, CDR2 SQIVND, per germline (reference sequence).

The sample holds a few counts of this clone. The chain carries TRBV5-1 and TRBJ1-2; the D is unclear. This CDR3 contains 14 residues. Looked up from germline, CDR1 is SGHRS and CDR2 is YFSETQ. Trimming shortened V by 1 base and J by 0 bases, and 7 bases separated the two germline ends. This chain's CDR3 is CASSLLPANYGYTF. The CDR3 coding sequence is TGCGCCAGCAGCTTGTTGCCAGCTAACTATGGCTACACCTTC. The entire variable domain, with the rest obtained from reference TRBV5-1 and TRBJ1-2, is as follows: KAGVTQTPRYLIKTRGQQVTLSCSPISGHRSVSWYQQTPGQGLQFLFEYFSETQRNKGNFPGRFSGRQFSNSRSEMNVSTLELGDSALYLCASSLLPANYGYTFGSGTRLTVV.

This clone showed up just once. The chain uses TRBV24-1 and TRBJ2-2; tentative D call: TRBD2 (6 bases). V lost 5 bases to trimming and J lost 4 bases, with 16 bases between them. The V gene's germline CDR1 is KGHDR and CDR2 SFDVKD. The CDR3 loop spans 16 amino acids. The CDR3 DNA follows: TGTGCCACCAGTGCCACCCCCTCCGGGAGCACCGGGGAGCTGTTTTTT. Protein product: CATSATPSGSTGELFF.

The CDR3 coding sequence is TGTGCCACCAGTGATCTACCGACTAGCGGGACCCACAATGAGCAGTTCTTC. This gives the protein CATSDLPTSGTHNEQFF. This rearrangement joins TRBV24-1 to TRBJ2-1; 11 bases fit TRBD2. Germline V lookup: CDR1 KGHDR, CDR2 SFDVKD. The V segment lost 3 bases and the J segment 5 bases; nucleotides outside the gene matches: 8. The CDR3 has 17 residues.

V usage is TRBV5-4 and J usage is TRBJ2-7; 10 bases fit TRBD2. This CDR3 has 15 amino acids. V dropped 1 base and J dropped 2; count of bases not matched to a gene: 3. Per the germline V gene, CDR1 is SGHNT and CDR2 is YYREEE (reference sequence). In DNA form, the CDR3 reads TGTGCCAGCAGCTTGCGGACTAGCGGCGCCTACGAGCAGTACTTC. It translates to CASSLRTSGAYEQYF.

This chain uses TRBV28 with TRBJ2-5; 7 bases align to TRBD2. Germline assignment: CDR1 MDHEN and CDR2 SYDVKM. J gave up 2 bases and V 5 bases, and 8 bases lay outside the gene matches. The CDR3 is 15 residues long. CDR3 sequence (DNA): TGTGCCAGCAGTATACAAAGGACTAGACAAGAGACCCAGTACTTC. It is translated as CASSIQRTRQETQYF.

The rearrangement joins TRBV7-8 to TRBJ1-1; 9 bases fit TRBD1. This CDR3 spans 13 amino acids. V lost 6 bases and J lost 1; bases outside the gene matches: 0. The germline CDR1 and CDR2 sequences are SGHVS and FQNEAQ. The CDR3 protein is CASRTGGNTEAFF. The DNA for the CDR3 is TGTGCCAGCAGGACAGGGGGGAACACTGAAGCTTTCTTT.

This sequence joins TRBV7-2 and TRBJ2-1; TRBD2 might be the D (7 bases). The CDR3 loop spans 15 amino acids. In germline, CDR1 is SGHTA, CDR2 FQGNSA. Trimming took off 4 bases at V and 3 bases at J, with 13 bases between the two ends. The CDR3 DNA reads TGTGCCAGCAGCTCTAGGGGGGGATACTACAATGAGCAGTTCTTC. Its translation: CASSSRGGYYNEQFF.

The chain carries TRBV10-1 and TRBJ2-5; a weak D match, TRBD1 (8 bases). The V end lost 8 bases, the J end lost 4 bases, and 14 bases lay between the germline ends. Germline values: CDR1 WNHNN, CDR2 SYGVQD (reference sequence). CDR3 length: 13 amino acids. The CDR3 DNA sequence: TGCGCCAGCCCCACAGGGGGGGGAGAGACCCAGTACTTC. Translation gives CASPTGGGETQYF.

The chain's CDR3 is CASSYSTGGSYGYTF. CDR3 in DNA: TGTGCCAGCAGTTACTCGACAGGGGGCTCCTATGGCTACACCTTC. V and J are TRBV6-5 and TRBJ1-2, with 10 nucleotides matching TRBD1. With V trimmed by 0 bases and J by 4 bases, 2 bases remained unmatched. The CDR3 is 15 residues long. Germline CDR1 is MNHEY and CDR2 is SVGAGI.

The rearrangement joins TRBV5-6 to TRBJ2-3, with D possibly TRBD1 on 6 matching bases. From germline, CDR1 is SGHDT and CDR2 YYEEEE. The V end was cut by 4 bases, the J end by 0 bases, with 15 bases between. The length of the CDR3 is 16 residues. CDR3 region: CASSVQGVQSTDTQYF. CDR3 in DNA: TGTGCCAGCAGCGTACAGGGAGTACAGAGCACAGATACGCAGTATTTT.

CDR3 coding DNA: TGTGCCAGCAGTTTGGTTGCGAGGGATGATACGCAGTATTTT. This sequence encodes CASSLVARDDTQYF. The chain links TRBV6-6 to TRBJ2-3; tentative D call: TRBD2 (5 bases). Germline V gene data show CDR1 as MNHNY and CDR2 as SVGAGI (reference sequence). CDR3 length: 14 amino acids. V was trimmed by 4 bases and J by 6 bases, leaving 14 bases between them.

Only one count was recorded for this clone. The chain carries TRBV19 and TRBJ1-2; 7 bases line up with TRBD1. The CDR3 has 14 amino acids. The ends lost 7 bases at V and 3 bases at J; junction bases unmatched: 8. From germline, CDR1 is LNHDA and CDR2 SQIVND (reference sequence). CDR3 nucleotides: TGTGCCAGTACCTCGGACAGGCCTCACTATGGCTACACCTTC. Translated: CASTSDRPHYGYTF.

The V call is TRBV27, the J call TRBJ2-1; possible D gene TRBD2, 6 bases. Trimming took off 6 bases at V and 7 bases at J, with 16 bases between the two ends. Germline V gene lookup returns CDR1 MNHEY and CDR2 SMNVEV (reference sequence). The CDR3 length is 14 residues. This chain's CDR3 is CASSPGLAWNEQFF. The CDR3 DNA follows: TGTGCCAGCAGCCCGGGACTGGCTTGGAATGAGCAGTTCTTC.

This rearrangement joins TRBV6-1 to TRBJ2-3, with 8 bases lining up with TRBD2. This CDR3 is 15 amino acids long. The trim removed 1 base at V and 1 base at J, leaving 1 base unmatched. Germline CDR1 MNHNS, CDR2 SASEGT. CDR3 sequence: CASSEGSGGTDTQYF. The CDR3 nucleotides read TGTGCCAGCAGTGAAGGTAGCGGGGGCACAGATACGCAGTATTTT.

The chain joins TRBV11-1 to TRBJ2-7; a possible D gene is TRBD1 (5 bases). The CDR3 totals 13 residues. V lost 5 bases and J 3 bases, leaving 11 bases between the germline ends. Looked up from germline, CDR1 is SGHAT and CDR2 is FQDESV (reference sequence). CDR3 region: CASSPQGRYEQYF. For the CDR3, the DNA is TGTGCCAGCAGCCCCCAGGGCCGCTACGAGCAGTACTTC. The full variable domain, with the rest looked up from reference TRBV11-1 and TRBJ2-7, is EAEVAQSPRYKITEKSQAVAFWCDPISGHATLYWYRQILGQGPELLVQFQDESVVDDSQLPKDRFSAERLKGVDSTLKIQPAELGDSAMYLCASSPQGRYEQYFGPGTRLTVT.

The V and J genes are TRBV9 and TRBJ2-2, with D possibly being TRBD2 (5 bases). Deletions cut 4 bases from V and 2 bases from J, with 12 bases between. The CDR3 is made up of 15 amino acids. Looked up from germline, CDR1 is SGDLS and CDR2 is YYNGEE. CDR3 sequence (DNA): TGTGCCAGCAGCATACAACCGGGAAACACCGGGGAGCTGTTTTTT. Translated: CASSIQPGNTGELFF. The variable domain in full, completed from reference TRBV9 and TRBJ2-2, reads DSGVTQTPKHLITATGQRVTLRCSPRSGDLSVYWYQQSLDQGLQFLIQYYNGEERAKGNILERFSAQQFPDLHSELNLSSLELGDSALYFCASSIQPGNTGELFFGEGSRLTVL.

The rearrangement joins TRBV6-4 to TRBJ2-1, with 10 bases aligning to TRBD1. CDR1 and CDR2 (germline): MRHNA, SNTAGT. The CDR3 contains 19 residues. Unmatched junction bases numbered 16, after V lost 1 base and J lost 7 bases. The CDR3 protein is CASSDFGDPGTGAGNEQFF. Here the CDR3 DNA reads TGTGCCAGCAGTGACTTCGGGGACCCCGGGACAGGGGCGGGGAATGAGCAGTTCTTC.

The chain recombines TRBV6-5 with TRBJ2-7; 10 nucleotides match TRBD1. Germline V gene data show CDR1 as MNHEY and CDR2 as SVGAGI. The CDR3 has 13 residues. J was trimmed by 2 bases and V by 8 bases; bases with no gene match: 3. The CDR3 DNA sequence: TGTGCCAGCGGGACAGGGGTAGCCTACGAGCAGTACTTC. It specifies CASGTGVAYEQYF.

The V gene is TRBV7-9, the J gene TRBJ2-7, with a tentative D call TRBD2 (5 bases). Germline V gene data show CDR1 as SEHNR and CDR2 as FQNEAQ (reference sequence). V lost 0 bases to trimming and J lost 1 base, with 10 bases between them. The CDR3 spans 15 residues. The CDR3 DNA reads TGTGCCAGCAGCTTAGCTTCGGGGAAATCCTACGAGCAGTACTTC. It encodes CASSLASGKSYEQYF.

This clone was counted between two and nine times. The rearrangement joins TRBV5-5 to TRBJ2-1; 12 bases map to TRBD2. Germline CDR1 SGHKS, CDR2 YYEKEE (reference sequence). The CDR3 loop spans 15 amino acids. V shed 1 base and J 6 bases; nucleotides not matched to a gene: 2. This CDR3 is CASSLLLAGGNEQFF. The CDR3 nucleotides are TGTGCCAGCAGCTTGTTACTAGCGGGGGGCAATGAGCAGTTCTTC.

J is TRBJ2-7 and V is TRBV10-3, with TRBD2 matching 9 bases. Trimming at V came to 0 bases and at J to 5 bases, leaving 8 bases not matched to a gene. CDR1 ENHRY and CDR2 SYGVKD come from the germline V gene. The CDR3 has 16 amino acids. CDR3 sequence (DNA): TGTGCCATCAGTGAGTCGCCTAGCGGGGTTTCCGACGAGCAGTACTTC. As protein: CAISESPSGVSDEQYF.

V gene TRBV5-1 combines with J gene TRBJ1-6; 7 bases agree with TRBD1. CDR1 and CDR2 from the germline V gene are SGHRS and YFSETQ. The CDR3 is 14 amino acids. The trim removed 0 bases at V and 10 bases at J, leaving 4 bases unmatched. The CDR3 loop is CASSLGQGGSPLHF. The CDR3, as DNA: TGCGCCAGCAGCTTGGGACAGGGCGGCTCACCCCTCCACTTT.

This clone occurred once. The chain uses TRBV28 and TRBJ1-5; 7 nucleotides agree with TRBD1. Germline lookup yields CDR1 MDHEN and CDR2 SYDVKM. V lost 6 bases to trimming and J lost 6 bases; unmatched junction nucleotides: 8. The CDR3 extends over 14 amino acids. The CDR3 here is CASRQTGASQPQHF. For the CDR3, the DNA is TGTGCCAGCAGACAAACAGGGGCCTCTCAGCCCCAGCATTTT.

This chain links TRBV28 with TRBJ2-3; D gene ambiguous. Trimming took 2 bases from V and 0 from J, leaving 3 bases between them. The CDR3 sequence is 13 residues long. CDR1 is MDHEN, CDR2 SYDVKM, per germline. The CDR3 DNA reads as TGTGCCAGCAGTTTACCGAGCACAGATACGCAGTATTTT. It translates to CASSLPSTDTQYF.